This T cell receptor (beta chain) comes out of a study of beta chain features in type 1 diabetes. The study reverse transcribed the entire isolated RNA, so it sequenced expressed TCRB transcripts. The method was immunoSEQ multiplex PCR; TCRdb's version includes in-frame clones alone and lacks a portion of them. Of roughly 310,000 clones listed, approximately 10% are singletons. Germline lookup yields CDR1 SGHTA and CDR2 FQGNSA. The CDR3 covers 16 residues. Unmatched junction bases numbered 10, after V lost 3 bases and J lost 7 bases. The sequence was collected from a woman in her thirties in good health. Sequenced: naive CD4+ T cells from blood. The V and J genes are TRBV7-2 and TRBJ2-1; 9 bases map to TRBD2. CDR3 in amino acids: CASSFGLAGARNEQFF. The CDR3 DNA follows: TGTGCCAGCAGCTTTGGGTTAGCGGGAGCCCGGAATGAGCAGTTCTTC. Complete variable domain (other parts from reference TRBV7-2 and TRBJ2-1): GAGVSQSPSNKVTEKGKDVELRCDPISGHTALYWYRQSLGQGLEFLIYFQGNSAPDKSGLPSDRFSAERTGGSVSTLTIQRTQQEDSAVYLCASSFGLAGARNEQFFGPGTRLTVL.